This T cell receptor beta chain emerged from a study of blood T cell repertoires in COVID-19. Looking at the study overall: The cDNA or gDNA used as material had been derived from T cells, B-cell-depleted T cells, or PBMCs.

Authors' analysis steps: The assay estimated nucleated cells by amplifying reference gene primers. Only in-frame clones appear in the TCRdb table, and some are missing; sequencing was by immunoSEQ multiplex PCR. V, J and clone size are taken as reported in that table, and D and trimming were inferred from the DNA itself. The sample has more than 70,000 clones, about 85% seen once. The V end lost 0 bases, the J end lost 1 base, and 5 bases lay between the germline ends. This CDR3 spans 14 amino acids. Germline assignment: CDR1 SGHRS and CDR2 YFSETQ. Sequences were obtained from peripheral blood. V and J are TRBV5-1 and TRBJ2-1; unclear D gene. The sequence derives from a man aged 60-69 years with acute or convalescent COVID-19. The CDR3 sequence: CASSLAVSYNEQFF. In DNA form, the CDR3 reads TGCGCCAGCAGCTTGGCGGTTTCCTACAATGAGCAGTTCTTC. The full variable domain, rest sourced from reference TRBV5-1 and TRBJ2-1, is KAGVTQTPRYLIKTRGQQVTLSCSPISGHRSVSWYQQTPGQGLQFLFEYFSETQRNKGNFPGRFSGRQFSNSRSEMNVSTLELGDSALYLCASSLAVSYNEQFFGPGTRLTVL.